One sample yielded the 14 T cell receptor beta chains listed below, sequenced in a study of T cells in Graves' hyperthyroidism and ophthalmopathy. It was RNA transcripts that yielded the amplified TCR beta CDR3 regions. In the first-round RT-PCR of the TCR CDR3, the HTBI primer set was used. TCRdb used MiXCR to reprocess the multiplex PCR reads, holding one entry per CDR3 protein. The repertoire consists of roughly 640,000 distinct CDR3 sequences, with about 16% occurring once and the leading ten covering 3% to 4%. Sequenced input: blood. Receptors originate from a woman aged 40-49 years with Graves' ophthalmopathy.

This clonotype came up many times. The genes are TRBV7-9 and TRBJ1-1; 9 bases are shared with TRBD1. V dropped 5 bases and J dropped 11; count of bases not matched to a gene: 12. The CDR3 runs to 14 residues. In germline, CDR1 is SEHNR, CDR2 FQNEAQ (reference sequence). CDR3 amino acids: CASSPGQGRLLAFF. The DNA for the CDR3 is TGTGCCAGCAGCCCAGGACAGGGGCGCCTTCTGGCTTTCTTT.

This clonotype turned up a few times. The chain recombines TRBV27 with TRBJ2-7; weak D call: TRBD2 (6 bases). There are 14 residues in the CDR3. Per the germline V gene, CDR1 is MNHEY and CDR2 is SMNVEV (reference sequence). V was pared by 2 bases and J by 2 bases, with 10 bases between. The CDR3, as DNA: TGTGCCAGCAGTTTACGGGAGTTCGCCTACGAGCAGTACTTC. It yields the protein CASSLREFAYEQYF.

This clonotype has a handful of counts. The chain combines TRBV4-1 with TRBJ2-1; 8 nucleotides agree with TRBD2. Germline CDR1 is MGHRA and CDR2 is YSYEKL. V was pared by 0 bases and J by 5 bases, with 6 bases of the junction left unmatched. The CDR3 consists of 16 residues. The CDR3 is CASSQDSGTSHNEQFF. The CDR3 bases are TGCGCCAGCAGCCAAGATTCCGGGACTAGTCACAATGAGCAGTTCTTC.

At least ten counts were recorded for this clonotype. This chain links TRBV4-1 with TRBJ2-7; D is unresolved. Germline V gene data show CDR1 as MGHRA and CDR2 as YSYEKL. CDR3 size: 14 residues. V was trimmed by 0 bases and J by 5 bases, leaving 11 bases between them. CDR3 loop: CASSQEPRSDEQYF. The CDR3 DNA reads as TGCGCCAGCAGCCAAGAACCTCGTTCGGACGAGCAGTACTTC.

The chain recombines TRBV29-1 with TRBJ2-2; 7 bases agree with TRBD1. In germline, CDR1 is SQVTM, CDR2 ANQGSEA. This CDR3 comprises 15 residues. Trimming cost V 5 bases and J 1 base; bases outside gene matches: 7. CDR3 in amino acids: CSVIPRDRNTGELFF. The CDR3 region has the DNA TGCAGCGTTATTCCCCGGGACAGGAACACCGGGGAGCTGTTTTTT.

V and J are TRBV27 and TRBJ2-1; D gene unclear. The germline V gene encodes CDR1 MNHEY and CDR2 SMNVEV (reference sequence). V lost 5 bases to trimming and J lost 3 bases, with 5 bases between them. The CDR3 totals 12 residues. In nucleotides, the CDR3 is TGTGCCAGCAGTCAAAACTACAATGAGCAGTTCTTC. Translation: CASSQNYNEQFF.

This clonotype came up many times. The rearrangement uses TRBV30 and TRBJ1-3; D possibly corresponds to TRBD1 (6 bases). This CDR3 is built from 15 residues. The V and J ends lost 1 base and 2 bases respectively, with 12 bases between them. Germline V CDR1 and CDR2: GTSNPN, SVGIG (reference sequence). The CDR3, as DNA: TGTGCCTGGAGTGGGGGGGCAGGGACTGGAAACACCATATATTTT. It translates to CAWSGGAGTGNTIYF.

The J gene is TRBJ2-2, the V gene TRBV5-1; 9 bases are shared with TRBD1. V trimming: 0 bases; J trimming: 3 bases; junction bases outside the gene matches: 3. CDR3 length equals 16 residues. Looked up from germline, CDR1 is SGHRS and CDR2 is YFSETQ. CDR3 in DNA: TGCGCCAGCAGCTTGGCCGGGACAGGGTACACCGGGGAGCTGTTTTTT. It codes for CASSLAGTGYTGELFF. Full variable domain (outside the CDR3, taken from reference TRBV5-1 and TRBJ2-2): KAGVTQTPRYLIKTRGQQVTLSCSPISGHRSVSWYQQTPGQGLQFLFEYFSETQRNKGNFPGRFSGRQFSNSRSEMNVSTLELGDSALYLCASSLAGTGYTGELFFGEGSRLTVL.

The J gene is TRBJ2-7, the V gene TRBV11-2; the D is unclear. V dropped 4 bases and J dropped 3 bases, with 10 bases sitting between them. Germline V gives CDR1 SGHAT, CDR2 FQNNGV. The CDR3 runs to 13 residues. This CDR3 is CASSSTEYYEQYF. The CDR3 nucleotides read TGTGCCAGCAGCTCCACTGAGTACTACGAGCAGTACTTC.

In this sample, this clonotype turned up many times. The rearrangement joins TRBV20-1 to TRBJ2-1, with TRBD1 matching 8 bases. The V and J ends lost 3 bases and 8 bases, in that order; junction bases with no gene match: 15. Germline V lookup: CDR1 DFQATT, CDR2 SNEGSKA (reference sequence). The CDR3 consists of 16 residues. The CDR3 region is CSARTTTGELVHEQFF. The CDR3 nucleotides read TGCAGTGCTAGGACAACGACAGGGGAGCTGGTCCATGAGCAGTTCTTC.

This clonotype was seen more than once but under ten times. The chain is built from TRBV5-6 and TRBJ2-3; weak D call: TRBD1 (5 bases). There are 17 residues in the CDR3. V was trimmed by 7 bases and J by 3 bases, leaving 24 bases between them. Germline V gives CDR1 SGHDT, CDR2 YYEEEE. CDR3 sequence: CASASWTADKGTDTQYF. CDR3 nucleotide sequence: TGTGCCAGCGCCTCTTGGACGGCAGACAAGGGGACAGATACGCAGTATTTT. The complete variable domain, with remaining parts taken from reference TRBV5-6 and TRBJ2-3, reads DAGVTQSPTHLIKTRGQQVTLRCSPKSGHDTVSWYQQALGQGPQFIFQYYEEEERQRGNFPDRFSGHQFPNYSSELNVNALLLGDSALYLCASASWTADKGTDTQYFGPGTRLTVL.

The chain has TRBV2 and TRBJ2-6; 8 nucleotides line up with TRBD1. Per the germline V gene, CDR1 is SNHLY and CDR2 is FYNNEI. The CDR3 is 18 residues long. J gave up 1 base and V 3 bases, and 8 bases lay outside the gene matches. The CDR3 nucleotides are TGTGCCAGCAGTGACTGGGCAGGGGGCGGATCTGGGGCCAACGTCCTGACTTTC. Its translation is CASSDWAGGGSGANVLTF.

At least ten counts were recorded for this clonotype. This chain joins TRBV6-1 and TRBJ1-4; TRBD1 agrees at 9 bases. Trimming at V came to 4 bases and at J to 1 base, leaving 1 base not matched to a gene. CDR3 length: 15 amino acids. In germline, CDR1 is MNHNS, CDR2 SASEGT. CDR3 protein: CASSADRGTNEKLFF. CDR3 sequence (DNA): TGTGCCAGCAGTGCGGACAGGGGAACTAATGAAAAACTGTTTTTT.

The table lists this clonotype with many counts. The genes are TRBV27 and TRBJ2-5; 8 positions match TRBD1. V was pared by 3 bases and J by 5 bases, with 8 bases of the junction left unmatched. The germline V gene has CDR1 MNHEY and CDR2 SMNVEV (reference sequence). The CDR3 is 15 amino acids. DNA for the CDR3: TGTGCCAGCAGTTTCGCCGGGACAGGTGGTGAGACCCAGTACTTC. It is translated as CASSFAGTGGETQYF.